Listed below are T cell receptor beta chains from one sample, sequenced in a study of blood T cell repertoires in COVID-19. Profiling relied on immunoSEQ multiplex PCR, and the TCRdb table lists in-frame clones only, not all of them. The repertoire holds roughly 240,000 clones, roughly 88% seen once, with over 5.5% in the top ten. The sample comprised peripheral blood. The receptors stem from a woman of 80 years or more with COVID-19, enrolled during active disease. The CDR3 runs from the conserved cysteine through the conserved F or W. D genes are given only for firm matches. Rows give clone size only sometimes, using once, few, many, or a class for an expanded clone.

abundance	d_gene	j_gene	v_gene	CDR3aa	CDR3nt
.	.	TRBJ1-6	TRBV7-9	CASSPDSDNSPLHF	TGTGCCAGCAGCCCGGACAGTGATAATTCACCCCTCCACTTT
.	TRBD1	TRBJ1-6	TRBV19	CASSIRDSLPLHF	TGTGCCAGTAGTATAAGGGACAGCTTACCCCTCCACTTT
.	.	TRBJ2-5	TRBV11-1	CASSFAGQETQYF	TGTGCCAGCAGCTTTGCGGGGCAAGAGACCCAGTACTTC
few	TRBD1	TRBJ1-5	TRBV24-1	CATSDSFGTDSNQPQHF	TGTGCCACCAGTGATTCTTTCGGGACAGATAGCAATCAGCCCCAGCATTTT
.	TRBD2	TRBJ2-3	TRBV19	CASRKGGDTQYF	TGTGCCAGTAGGAAGGGAGGGGATACGCAGTATTTT
.	TRBD1	TRBJ2-7	TRBV30	CAWGTGIYEQYF	TGTGCCTGGGGGACAGGTATTTACGAGCAGTACTTC
.	.	TRBJ2-1	TRBV11-3	CASSLGQGGNEQFF	TGTGCCAGCAGCTTAGGGCAGGGAGGTAATGAGCAGTTCTTC
.	TRBD2	TRBJ2-1	TRBV19	CASSVLAGGPDEQFF	TGTGCCAGTAGTGTACTAGCGGGGGGGCCGGATGAGCAGTTCTTC
once	.	TRBJ1-2	TRBV28	CASSLSASGGYTF	TGTGCCAGCAGTTTATCCGCGTCGGGTGGCTACACCTTC
.	.	TRBJ1-2	TRBV3-1/TRBV3-2	CASSQDQGRNYGYTF	TGTGCCAGCAGCCAAGATCAGGGCAGAAACTATGGCTACACCTTC
.	.	TRBJ2-2	TRBV19	CASSIDGRLTGELFF	TGTGCCAGTAGTATAGACGGCAGACTCACCGGGGAGCTGTTTTTT
.	.	TRBJ1-1	TRBV6-2/TRBV6-3	CASSPTFGGTGTEAFF	TGTGCCAGCAGTCCAACCTTCGGGGGGACTGGGACTGAAGCTTTCTTT
few	TRBD2	TRBJ2-3	TRBV5-1	CASSVGVAGVNTQYF	TGCGCCAGCAGCGTCGGGGTAGCGGGGGTGAATACGCAGTATTTT
.	.	TRBJ2-2	TRBV14	CASSQAPGVTGELFF	TGTGCCAGCAGCCAGGCCCCGGGTGTCACCGGGGAGCTGTTTTTT
.	.	TRBJ1-6	TRBV5-1	CASSLEGAQEPLHF	TGCGCCAGCAGCTTGGAAGGGGCGCAAGAACCCCTCCACTTT
.	.	TRBJ1-4	TRBV28	CASRLGLGKEKLFF	TGTGCCAGCCGCCTTGGGCTCGGCAAGGAAAAACTGTTTTTT
.	TRBD1	TRBJ1-1	TRBV5-1	CASSRLTGVGNTEAFF	TGCGCCAGCAGCCGATTGACAGGGGTGGGCAACACTGAAGCTTTCTTT
.	.	TRBJ1-1	TRBV3-1/TRBV3-2	CASSQGSRGGFVRNTEAFF	TGTGCCAGCAGCCAAGGGTCGAGGGGGGGCTTTGTCCGTAACACTGAAGCTTTCTTT
.	.	TRBJ2-3	TRBV14	CASTPRGGTDTQYF	TGTGCCAGCACCCCGCGGGGAGGCACAGATACGCAGTATTTT
.	.	TRBJ1-6	TRBV5-1	CASSLGRDNNSPLHF	TGCGCCAGCAGCTTGGGACGGGACAATAATTCACCCCTCCACTTT
.	TRBD1	TRBJ2-7	TRBV6-5	CASSYGQVGEQYF	TGTGCCAGCAGTTACGGACAGGTTGGCGAGCAGTACTTC
.	.	TRBJ1-1	TRBV5-1	CASSYGGGNTEAFF	TGCGCCAGCAGCTATGGAGGCGGGAACACTGAAGCTTTCTTT
few	TRBD1	TRBJ1-4	TRBV5-1	CASSLGQGNEKLFF	TGCGCCAGCAGCTTGGGACAGGGAAATGAAAAACTGTTTTTT
.	.	TRBJ2-5	TRBV3-1/TRBV3-2	CASSPTSAGSQETQYF	TGTGCCAGCAGTCCTACCTCCGCAGGGTCCCAAGAGACCCAGTACTTC
.	TRBD2	TRBJ2-2	TRBV3-1/TRBV3-2	CASSRWSVAGGTANTGELFF	TGTGCCAGCAGCAGATGGTCGGTAGCGGGGGGGACAGCGAACACCGGGGAGCTGTTTTTT
once	TRBD1	TRBJ1-4	TRBV28	CASSNRGLDEKLFF	TGTGCCAGCAGCAACAGGGGTCTAGATGAAAAACTGTTTTTT
.	.	TRBJ2-4	TRBV11-2	CASSPTGVGNIQYF	TGTGCCAGCAGCCCTACGGGGGTTGGAAACATTCAGTACTTC
.	.	TRBJ1-1	TRBV11-3	CAGVRVNTEAFF	TGTGCCGGAGTCCGAGTGAACACTGAAGCTTTCTTT
.	.	TRBJ1-2	TRBV18	CASSPYGIGDGYTF	TGTGCCAGCTCACCTTACGGGATCGGCGATGGCTACACCTTC
.	TRBD2	TRBJ2-2	TRBV7-2	CALGPSGNTGELFF	TGTGCCCTGGGCCCTAGCGGGAACACCGGGGAGCTGTTTTTT
.	.	TRBJ2-7	TRBV3-1/TRBV3-2	CASSQLRGGEQYF	TGTGCCAGCAGCCAGCTGCGAGGAGGCGAGCAGTACTTC
.	TRBD1	TRBJ1-3	TRBV19	CASSMGQVSGNTIYF	TGTGCCAGTAGTATGGGACAGGTATCTGGAAACACCATATATTTT
.	.	TRBJ1-2	TRBV6-5	CASTPEPGTGYGYTF	TGTGCCAGCACCCCCGAGCCGGGGACTGGCTATGGCTACACCTTC
.	TRBD1	TRBJ1-4	TRBV5-1	CASSLIGTGEEKLFF	TGCGCCAGCAGCTTGATTGGGACAGGGGAGGAAAAACTGTTTTTT
once	.	TRBJ2-1	TRBV5-4	CASSLTGEQFF	TGTGCCAGCAGCTTGACGGGTGAGCAGTTCTTC
.	.	TRBJ1-2	TRBV19	CATTGLASYGYTF	TGTGCCACCACAGGGTTGGCAAGCTATGGCTACACCTTC
.	TRBD1	TRBJ1-2	TRBV9	CASRPKEGAYGYTF	TGTGCCAGCAGACCCAAGGAGGGGGCCTATGGCTACACCTTC
.	.	TRBJ2-7	TRBV5-1	CASSPTVHEQYF	TGCGCCAGCAGCCCAACGGTGCACGAGCAGTACTTC
.	TRBD1	TRBJ2-7	TRBV19	CASSIWGQGTYEQYF	TGTGCCAGTAGTATCTGGGGACAGGGCACCTACGAGCAGTACTTC
.	.	TRBJ2-7	TRBV20-1	CSARREEQYF	TGCAGTGCTAGGAGGGAAGAGCAGTACTTC
.	.	TRBJ2-4	TRBV5-6	CASSLVSGAKNIQYF	TGTGCCAGCAGCTTGGTTTCGGGGGCCAAAAACATTCAGTACTTC
.	TRBD1	TRBJ1-1	TRBV2	CASRRDRTGALNTEAFF	TGTGCCAGCAGAAGGGATAGGACAGGGGCCTTGAACACTGAAGCTTTCTTT
few	TRBD1	TRBJ1-4	TRBV25-1	CASSESGTGDEKLFF	TGTGCCAGCAGTGAATCAGGGACAGGGGATGAAAAACTGTTTTTT
.	TRBD1	TRBJ1-5	TRBV28	CASGQGIGNQPQHF	TGTGCCAGCGGACAGGGGATAGGCAATCAGCCCCAGCATTTT
.	.	TRBJ2-5	TRBV18	CASSPAGAKETQYF	TGTGCCAGCTCACCAGCGGGGGCGAAAGAGACCCAGTACTTC
.	TRBD2	TRBJ2-2	TRBV5-1	CASAAGGTTGELFF	TGCGCCAGCGCGGCGGGGGGGACCACCGGGGAGCTGTTTTTT
.	TRBD2	TRBJ2-3	TRBV11-3	CASSLGRAGAYTDTQYF	TGTGCCAGCAGCTTAGGACGAGCGGGGGCATACACAGATACGCAGTATTTT
.	.	TRBJ1-1	TRBV28	CASSLRGGNTEAFF	TGTGCCAGCAGTTTACGGGGGGGGAACACTGAAGCTTTCTTT
.	.	TRBJ2-7	TRBV7-2	CASSLVVQGTYEQYF	TGTGCCAGCAGCTTAGTTGTGCAGGGAACCTACGAGCAGTACTTC
.	.	TRBJ2-1	TRBV16	CASSQSGNEQFF	TGTGCCAGCAGCCAATCCGGCAATGAGCAGTTCTTC
.	.	TRBJ1-2	TRBV9	CASSASQVGGNYGYTF	TGTGCCAGCAGCGCATCACAAGTGGGGGGGAACTATGGCTACACCTTC
.	.	TRBJ1-1	TRBV12-3/TRBV12-4	CATRGVRGTEAFF	TGTGCCACCAGGGGTGTCCGGGGCACTGAAGCTTTCTTT
.	.	TRBJ2-5	TRBV5-1	CASSREFRETQYF	TGCGCCAGCAGCCGGGAGTTTAGGGAGACCCAGTACTTC